This T cell receptor beta chain was captured in a study of T cells after yellow fever vaccination. TCRdb itself ran the 5' RACE reads through MiXCR, one entry per CDR3 protein. Altogether about 330,000 distinct CDR3 sequences are present, around 8.1% being singletons, with the ten largest covering approximately 18%. Points on this clonotype: The junction and the germline gene differ at one end; a read error may be behind it.

From germline, CDR1 is LGHNA and CDR2 YSLEER. CDR3 size: 14 residues. The sequencing used PBMCs, collected 35 to 50 days after the first yellow fever vaccination. This chain links TRBV4-3 with TRBJ1-2, with D hard to call. The source of this sequence is a man between 18 and 29 years old who received the YFV17D yellow fever vaccine. CDR3 sequence: CASSQVETKGPPAF. DNA for the CDR3: TGCGCCAGCAGCCAAGTGGAGACAAAAGGTCCCCCGGCCTTC.